The 19 T cell receptor beta chains listed next were all sequenced from one sample in a study of blood T cell repertoires in COVID-19. Profiled with immunoSEQ multiplex PCR; TCRdb holds only in-frame clones, not every one. The data hold tens of thousands of clones, with about 85% observed a single time. Material: peripheral blood. The receptors were sampled from a man older than 75 with acute or convalescent COVID-19.

The chain carries TRBV11-1 and TRBJ2-7; TRBD1 agrees at 12 bases. V shed 5 bases, J shed 6 bases, and the junction held 8 bases outside the gene matches. The CDR3 is made up of 15 amino acids. Per the germline V gene, CDR1 is SGHAT and CDR2 is FQDESV (reference sequence). The CDR3 here is CASSQGGTGGSEQYF. The CDR3 DNA reads as TGTGCCAGCAGCCAAGGAGGGACAGGGGGCTCCGAGCAGTACTTC.

This chain's CDR3 is CATSERGRGEQYF. The DNA for the CDR3 is TGTGCCACCAGTGAAAGGGGGAGGGGAGAGCAGTACTTC. This rearrangement joins TRBV24-1 to TRBJ2-7; D perhaps matches TRBD2 (7 bases). Trimming shortened V by 4 bases and J by 7 bases, and 13 bases separated the two germline ends. The CDR3 has 13 amino acids. Germline assignment: CDR1 KGHDR and CDR2 SFDVKD.

The J gene is TRBJ2-1, the V gene TRBV4-1; TRBD1 matches at 9 bases. With 0 bases clipped from V and 7 bases from J, the junction kept 7 bases outside the gene matches. The CDR3 contains 16 residues. Germline loops: CDR1 MGHRA, CDR2 YSYEKL. The DNA of the CDR3 is TGCGCCAGCAGCCAAGATCAGAACAGGGGGCGGAATGAGCAGTTCTTC. It codes for CASSQDQNRGRNEQFF.

The genes are TRBV4-2 and TRBJ1-5; 9 bases are a match to TRBD1. The ends lost 1 base at V and 5 bases at J; junction bases unmatched: 0. From germline, CDR1 is LGHNA and CDR2 YNFKEQ. The CDR3 sequence is 14 residues long. This CDR3 is CASSQGTGDQPQHF. CDR3 DNA: TGTGCCAGCAGCCAAGGGACAGGGGATCAGCCCCAGCATTTT.

The V and J genes are TRBV14 and TRBJ2-5, with D possibly matching TRBD2 (5 bases). V dropped 5 bases and J dropped 7 bases, with 8 bases sitting between them. The length of the CDR3 is 11 residues. The V gene's germline CDR1 is SGHDN and CDR2 FVKESK. CDR3 bases: TGTGCCAGCAGCTCCGGAGGGACCCAGTACTTC. This gives the protein CASSSGGTQYF.

V usage is TRBV27 and J usage is TRBJ2-2; the match to TRBD1 covers 8 bases. The CDR3 has 18 amino acids. J gave up 3 bases and V 6 bases, and 15 bases lay outside the gene matches. Germline V gives CDR1 MNHEY, CDR2 SMNVEV (reference sequence). CDR3 nucleotide sequence: TGTGCCAGCAGCCACGGAGGCAGGGGGCTTTCGGACACCGGGGAGCTGTTTTTT. The encoded protein is CASSHGGRGLSDTGELFF.

The gene calls are TRBV5-4 and TRBJ1-5, with D possibly TRBD1 on 5 matching bases. The CDR3 sequence is 15 residues long. Germline CDR1 and CDR2: SGHNT and YYREEE (reference sequence). The V gene lost 4 bases and the J gene lost 4 bases, with 15 bases spanning the gap. The CDR3 bases are TGTGCCAGCAGCCCCCGCCCCGGGGGGAATCAGCCCCAGCATTTT. Translation: CASSPRPGGNQPQHF.

This chain links TRBV29-1 with TRBJ2-1, with TRBD1 matching 9 bases. The V gene end was trimmed by 6 bases and the J gene end by 2 bases; junction bases not matched to a gene: 5. The CDR3 spans 14 residues. Germline V gives CDR1 SQVTM, CDR2 ANQGSEA. Here the CDR3 reads CSVAGTGPYNEQFF. The DNA of the CDR3 is TGCAGCGTAGCCGGGACAGGGCCCTACAATGAGCAGTTCTTC.

The J gene is TRBJ2-1, the V gene TRBV2; 10 nucleotides match TRBD1. After removal of 2 bases from V and 4 bases from J, the junction contained 2 bases not matched to a gene. This CDR3 has 15 residues. The V gene's germline CDR1 is SNHLY and CDR2 FYNNEI. This chain's CDR3 is CASSEQGQGYNEQFF. CDR3 in DNA: TGTGCCAGCAGTGAACAGGGACAGGGGTACAATGAGCAGTTCTTC.

J is TRBJ2-1 and V is TRBV4-3, with a weak D call TRBD1 (5 bases). Germline lookup yields CDR1 LGHNA and CDR2 YSLEER. This CDR3 contains 14 residues. V lost 1 base to trimming and J lost 5 bases, with 9 bases between them. The CDR3 sequence: CASSQGQTNNEQFF. The CDR3 DNA follows: TGCGCCAGCAGCCAAGGACAGACGAACAATGAGCAGTTCTTC.

The chain carries TRBV24-1 and TRBJ2-1; 7 bases agree with TRBD1. Germline V gene lookup returns CDR1 KGHDR and CDR2 SFDVKD. This CDR3 spans 18 amino acids. V dropped 3 bases and J dropped 0; count of bases not matched to a gene: 10. In nucleotides, the CDR3 is TGTGCCACCAGTGATCATCGACAGGGCCCTAGCTCCTACAATGAGCAGTTCTTC. Translation gives CATSDHRQGPSSYNEQFF.

The chain combines TRBV3-1 (or the pseudogene TRBV3-2) with TRBJ2-2; a possible D gene is TRBD1 (5 bases). CDR1 is LGHDT, CDR2 YNNKEL, per germline (reference sequence). V lost 4 bases and J 6 bases, leaving 15 bases between the germline ends. This CDR3 region has 15 residues. The chain's CDR3 is CASSPRGRIPGELFF. For the CDR3, the DNA is TGTGCCAGCAGCCCTAGGGGCCGAATCCCCGGGGAGCTGTTTTTT.

J is TRBJ2-1 and V is TRBV20-1; 9 nucleotides agree with TRBD2. V lost 4 bases, J lost 15 bases, and 7 bases stayed unmatched. Germline CDR1 DFQATT, CDR2 SNEGSKA (reference sequence). CDR3 length equals 11 residues. CDR3 coding DNA: TGCAGTGCTACTCCGGGACTAGCTGGGTTCTTC. Residues: CSATPGLAGFF.

The J gene is TRBJ1-2, the V gene TRBV11-2; 9 nucleotides agree with TRBD1. This CDR3 comprises 15 residues. The J segment lost 9 bases and the V segment lost 6 bases, leaving 14 bases of the junction unmatched. Germline loops: CDR1 SGHAT, CDR2 FQNNGV. In DNA, the CDR3 is TGTGCCAGCAGACGAAACCGGGACAGGGTTTATCGCTACACCTTC. Translating gives CASRRNRDRVYRYTF.

In its sample, this clone was seen once. The chain couples TRBV5-1 to TRBJ1-3; a weak D match, TRBD1 (6 bases). The germline V gene has CDR1 SGHRS and CDR2 YFSETQ. The CDR3 totals 17 residues. V lost 4 bases, J lost 1 base, and 18 bases lay in between. Here the CDR3 DNA reads TGCGCCAGCAGCCCAGGACAGACTTTACCTTCTGGAAACACCATATATTTT. This encodes CASSPGQTLPSGNTIYF.

The chain has TRBV4-1 and TRBJ2-3; D is unresolved. The CDR3 covers 15 residues. With 0 bases removed from V and 2 bases from J, the gap between germline ends came to 9 bases. Per germline, CDR1 MGHRA and CDR2 YSYEKL. CDR3 residues: CASSQEYWATDTQYF. The DNA for the CDR3 is TGCGCCAGCAGCCAAGAGTACTGGGCCACAGATACGCAGTATTTT.

The chain links TRBV30 to TRBJ1-4; TRBD1 matches at 10 bases. The germline gives CDR1 GTSNPN, CDR2 SVGIG (reference sequence). CDR3 length: 14 residues. J lost 8 bases, V lost 1 base, and 4 bases had no gene match. CDR3 residues: CAWSGDRGSEKLFF. The CDR3 region has the DNA TGTGCCTGGAGTGGGGACAGGGGCTCCGAAAAACTGTTTTTT.

This chain joins TRBV4-2 and TRBJ2-1; 10 positions agree with TRBD2. This CDR3 is 20 amino acids long. The germline V gene encodes CDR1 LGHNA and CDR2 YNFKEQ. The trim removed 3 bases at V and 3 bases at J, leaving 17 bases unmatched. The CDR3: CASSQSWVQEREGLYNEQFF. The CDR3 nucleotides read TGTGCCAGCAGCCAGTCTTGGGTCCAGGAGCGGGAGGGCCTCTACAATGAGCAGTTCTTC.

V usage is TRBV7-7 and J usage is TRBJ2-7; possibly TRBD1 for D (5 bases). The CDR3 length is 13 residues. Germline V gene data show CDR1 as SSHAT and CDR2 as FNYEAQ (reference sequence). Trimming shortened V by 4 bases and J by 2 bases, and 9 bases separated the two germline ends. The DNA of the CDR3 is TGTGCCAGCAGCTCATCAGGGACCTACGAGCAGTACTTC. Amino acid sequence: CASSSSGTYEQYF.